The clone carrying this TCR beta chain is a singleton in its sample. Its antigen remains unknown. These data are taken from a study of identical twins. Study results and limitations: Because invariant MAIT and iNKT cells could be present, zero-insertion analyses could be partly confounded. Cross-sectional statistical analysis, not tracking of the same donors, underpinned the conclusions.

Unique molecular identifiers were present on the cDNA, which also gained a universal primer site by template switching. Each CDR3 protein is one row after TCRdb ran MiXCR on the 5' RACE reads. This table has approximately 1.8 million distinct CDR3 sequences, about 32% appearing once. V was clipped by 2 bases and J by 5 bases, with 10 bases between them. The CDR3 has 13 amino acids. Germline V CDR1 and CDR2: SGDLS, YYNGEE. The rearrangement links TRBV9 to TRBJ2-5; D is ambiguous. Sequenced material: cord blood. The clonotype originates from a newborn girl in good health. CDR3 in DNA: TGTGCCAGCAGCGTGGGTAGTAACGAGACCCAGTACTTC. Encoded protein: CASSVGSNETQYF.